This entry lists 7 T cell receptor beta chains sequenced from one sample in a study of OX40 agonist ivuxolimab in advanced cancers. The assay was immunoSEQ multiplex PCR, and TCRdb's table has in-frame clones only and misses some. Of 70,000 to 95,000 clones listed, about 92% were seen once; the top ten hold around 0.51%. Here the sequenced sample was CD4+ or CD8+ T cells sorted from blood, taken in a trial of the OX40 agonist ivuxolimab. The receptors were gathered from an adult with an advanced solid tumor such as melanoma, head and neck, liver or kidney cancer.

The chain is built from TRBV6-1 and TRBJ2-7, with D perhaps TRBD1 or TRBD2 (5 bases each). V was pared by 5 bases and J by 3 bases, with 11 bases between. Germline values: CDR1 MNHNS, CDR2 SASEGT. This CDR3 has 13 residues. The CDR3 coding sequence is TGTGCCAGCAGTCCTGGGACCTTCTACGAGCAGTACTTC. The encoded protein is CASSPGTFYEQYF.

This rearrangement joins TRBV6-5 to TRBJ2-3, with D possibly being TRBD1 (6 bases). The CDR3 has 15 amino acids. Germline V lookup: CDR1 MNHEY, CDR2 SVGAGI. V was cut by 0 bases and J by 2 bases, with 9 bases left in between. The CDR3, as DNA: TGTGCCAGCAGTTACTCGACAGGCGTCACAGATACGCAGTATTTT. This encodes CASSYSTGVTDTQYF.

V and J are TRBV6-6 and TRBJ2-7; a weak D match, TRBD1 (5 bases). The V and J ends lost 0 bases and 0 bases respectively, with 6 bases between them. CDR1 MNHNY and CDR2 SVGAGI come from the germline V gene (reference sequence). CDR3 size: 14 residues. CDR3 DNA: TGTGCCAGCAGTTACTCGGACACCTCCTACGAGCAGTACTTC. Amino acids: CASSYSDTSYEQYF.

The chain joins TRBV4-1 to TRBJ1-2; D unresolved. The CDR3 runs to 14 residues. Trimming cost V 1 base and J 3 bases, with 9 bases left between them. From germline, CDR1 is MGHRA and CDR2 YSYEKL. The CDR3 protein is CASSQAISDYGYTF. Written as DNA, the CDR3 is TGCGCCAGCAGCCAAGCGATCAGTGACTATGGCTACACCTTC.

V is TRBV7-9 and J is TRBJ2-7, with D uncertain. CDR3 length: 11 residues. Germline loops: CDR1 SEHNR, CDR2 FQNEAQ (reference sequence). V was cut by 6 bases and J by 4 bases, with 7 bases left in between. This CDR3 reads CASRQEYEQYF. Here the CDR3 DNA reads TGTGCCAGCAGGCAAGAGTACGAGCAGTACTTC.

J is TRBJ1-2 and V is TRBV2, with D uncertain. CDR3 size: 13 residues. V was clipped by 6 bases and J by 3 bases, with 11 bases between them. Germline CDR1 SNHLY, CDR2 FYNNEI. The CDR3 DNA sequence: TGTGCCAGCAGCGCTACTGAGGACTATGGCTACACCTTC. It codes for CASSATEDYGYTF.

The chain is built from TRBV11-2 and TRBJ2-7; TRBD2 agrees at 7 bases. This CDR3 has 13 amino acids. Germline CDR1 SGHAT, CDR2 FQNNGV. V lost 6 bases and J lost 3; bases outside the gene matches: 5. The CDR3 protein is CASSRSSGYEQYF. CDR3 DNA sequence: TGTGCCAGCAGTCGCTCTAGCGGCTACGAGCAGTACTTC.